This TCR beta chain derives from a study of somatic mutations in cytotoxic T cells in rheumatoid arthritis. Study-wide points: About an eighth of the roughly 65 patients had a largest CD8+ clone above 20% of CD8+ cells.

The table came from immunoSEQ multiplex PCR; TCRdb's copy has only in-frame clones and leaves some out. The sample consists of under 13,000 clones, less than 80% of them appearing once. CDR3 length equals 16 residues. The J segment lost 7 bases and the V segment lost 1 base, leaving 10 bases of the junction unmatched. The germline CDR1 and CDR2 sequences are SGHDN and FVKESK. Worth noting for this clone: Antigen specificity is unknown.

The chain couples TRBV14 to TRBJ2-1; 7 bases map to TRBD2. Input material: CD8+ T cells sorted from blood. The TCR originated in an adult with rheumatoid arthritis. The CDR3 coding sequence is TGTGCCAGCAGCCAAGGAGCGGGGCAGGTTCCTAATGAGCAGTTCTTC. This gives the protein CASSQGAGQVPNEQFF.